This T cell receptor beta chain was recovered during a study of blood T cell repertoires in COVID-19 (dated by TCRdb to about 2020). Regarding the research as a whole: Collaborator samples came from the United States, Italy and Spain and covered acute and convalescent phases of COVID-19. The repertoires were made available in a free public database intended to serve as a resource for research on the immune response to SARS-CoV-2. The material from the prospective study consisted of cDNA or gDNA derived from T cells, B-cell-depleted T cells, or PBMCs. A de-identified subject ID, COVID-19 status, age in years and sex were almost always included in the sample metadata. Where available, HLA class I and class II types were taken from metadata supplied by the sample provider and were not determined by assay-based typing. Deeply sampled blood TCRbeta repertoires from subjects exposed to, actively infected with, or recovered from COVID-19 were included in the dataset. The samples were drawn from two sources: the first 160 participants of the ongoing ImmuneRACE study, and approximately 1,300 subjects contributed by 6 global collaborators. On the study overall, not on this receptor specifically: The quantity of clinical and demographic metadata differed by source and by participant and was supplied without curation.

From the cysteine up to the phenylalanine, the CDR3 has a length of 15 residues. Just CDR3 DNA is preserved here, 45 bases in frame from base 1. The germline V gene (reference sequence) gives CDR1 as MNHEY and CDR2 as SMNVEV. Trimming accounts for 5 bases at V and 4 bases at J, while the number of junction bases matched to no gene is 6. TCRbeta CDR3 regions were amplified from genomic DNA by means of the immunoSEQ Assay, a bias-controlled multiplex PCR. The study's own analysis went as follows. Nucleated cell counts per sample were estimated from amplification of reference gene primers within the assay. Sequence reads were collapsed and filtered to measure the absolute abundance of every unique TCRbeta CDR3 rearrangement. For each sample, productive Simpson clonality was calculated by taking the square root of Simpson's diversity index across productive rearrangements. TCRdb re-hosts the immuneACCESS table, in-frame sequences only. Its copies lack some clones; in the studies checked, an unresolved V gene accounts for under half of them, and the cause for the rest is not known. The D gene and trimming were derived from the DNA, and the V and J assignments and clone size from that table. The sample table lists about 200,000 clones, 80% of them with a count of one. The ten largest clones take up less than 6% of the sample.

Comments on this clone: Its antigen remains undetermined. Nothing much larger sits one base from this clone, and base qualities are not available.

Collaborating institutions collected whole blood in K2EDTA tubes following their own protocols. Collaborator samples were shipped for TCRbeta analysis as frozen whole blood, isolated PBMCs, or DNA extracted from either sample type. This receptor was identified in a woman aged 70-85 years with acute or convalescent COVID-19. The sample taken for sequencing was peripheral blood. The chain is assembled from TRBV27 and TRBJ2-1, and TRBD1 aligns with 9 junction nucleotides. The CDR3 protein is CASSQPGQGYNEQFF. The DNA sequence is as follows: TGTGCCAGCAGTCAGCCGGGACAGGGTTACAATGAGCAGTTCTTC.